A selection of T cell receptor beta chains follows, all from one sample in a study of T cells in Graves' hyperthyroidism and ophthalmopathy. TCRdb called the multiplex PCR reads again in MiXCR, with one record for every CDR3 protein. The profile covers around 300,000 distinct CDR3 sequences, with roughly 20% appearing a single time and around 65% taken by the ten largest. Sequencing used blood. The source of these receptors is a man aged 25 to 45 with Graves' ophthalmopathy. CDR3s include the opening cysteine and the closing phenylalanine or tryptophan. The D gene is left open where the match is weak. Part of the rows lack a size; the others show once, few, many or a class for expanded clones.

j_call: TRBJ1-6
clone_size: few
v_call: TRBV27
d_call: TRBD1
cdr3_aa: CASTPAPPGGRADSPLHF
cdr3_nt: TGTGCCAGCACTCCGGCGCCCCCAGGGGGAAGGGCCGATTCACCCCTCCACTTT

j_call: TRBJ2-1
clone_size: many
v_call: TRBV2
d_call: TRBD2
cdr3_aa: CASRTSGSGDEQFF
cdr3_nt: TGTGCCAGCAGGACTAGCGGGAGTGGGGATGAGCAGTTCTTC

j_call: TRBJ1-2
clone_size: many
v_call: TRBV11-2
d_call: NA
cdr3_aa: CASSLASGAGGYTF
cdr3_nt: TGTGCCAGCAGCTTAGCGTCGGGGGCTGGCGGCTACACCTTC

j_call: TRBJ2-2
clone_size: few
v_call: TRBV12-5
d_call: TRBD1
cdr3_aa: CASGLAGTGGVGELFF
cdr3_nt: TGTGCTAGTGGTTTGGCCGGGACAGGGGGCGTCGGGGAGCTGTTTTTT

j_call: TRBJ1-2
clone_size: many
v_call: TRBV12-3/TRBV12-4
d_call: NA
cdr3_aa: CASRPQGLSSYGYTF
cdr3_nt: TGTGCCAGCAGACCGCAGGGATTATCGTCCTATGGCTACACCTTC

j_call: TRBJ2-7
clone_size: few
v_call: TRBV6-9
d_call: NA
cdr3_aa: CASSYSNGMSYEQYF
cdr3_nt: TGTGCCAGCAGTTACTCAAACGGGATGTCCTACGAGCAGTACTTC

j_call: TRBJ1-5
clone_size: NA
v_call: TRBV6-2/TRBV6-3
d_call: NA
cdr3_aa: CASSYSAGIQPQHF
cdr3_nt: TGTGCCAGCAGTTACTCAGCAGGGATCCAGCCCCAGCATTTT

j_call: TRBJ2-1
clone_size: many
v_call: TRBV3-1
d_call: TRBD2
cdr3_aa: CASSQDLGTSGTNEQFF
cdr3_nt: TGTGCCAGCAGCCAAGATCTGGGGACTAGCGGCACCAATGAGCAGTTCTTC

j_call: TRBJ1-5
clone_size: few
v_call: TRBV2
d_call: NA
cdr3_aa: CASSDLTGTQNSNQPQHF
cdr3_nt: TGTGCCAGCAGTGACCTTACCGGGACACAGAATAGCAATCAGCCCCAGCATTTT

j_call: TRBJ2-3
clone_size: few
v_call: TRBV20-1
d_call: TRBD2
cdr3_aa: CSGLAGVGYTDTQYF
cdr3_nt: TGCAGTGGGTTAGCGGGAGTCGGGTACACAGATACGCAGTATTTT

j_call: TRBJ1-6
clone_size: few
v_call: TRBV20-1
d_call: NA
cdr3_aa: CSATEGKDSPLHF
cdr3_nt: TGCAGTGCTACCGAAGGAAAGGATTCACCCCTCCACTTT

j_call: TRBJ1-2
clone_size: NA
v_call: TRBV20-1
d_call: NA
cdr3_aa: CSAPWQGHGYTF
cdr3_nt: TGCAGTGCCCCTTGGCAGGGGCATGGCTACACCTTC

j_call: TRBJ2-1
clone_size: NA
v_call: TRBV6-2/TRBV6-3
d_call: NA
cdr3_aa: CASSTIVGVGSYNEQFF
cdr3_nt: TGTGCCAGCAGTACAATAGTGGGAGTAGGGTCCTACAATGAGCAGTTCTTC

j_call: TRBJ2-5
clone_size: few
v_call: TRBV7-6
d_call: NA
cdr3_aa: CASSLAIVNQETQYF
cdr3_nt: TGTGCCAGCAGCTTAGCTATAGTCAATCAGGAGACCCAGTACTTC

j_call: TRBJ1-1
clone_size: few
v_call: TRBV6-1
d_call: NA
cdr3_aa: CASSEMGAGNTEAFF
cdr3_nt: TGTGCCAGCAGTGAAATGGGGGCTGGTAACACTGAAGCTTTCTTT

j_call: TRBJ1-1
clone_size: NA
v_call: TRBV19
d_call: TRBD1
cdr3_aa: CASRRQGATEAFF
cdr3_nt: TGTGCCAGTAGGAGACAGGGGGCGACTGAAGCTTTCTTT

j_call: TRBJ2-1
clone_size: NA
v_call: TRBV28
d_call: TRBD2
cdr3_aa: CASSLGPGLAYNEQFF
cdr3_nt: TGTGCCAGCAGTTTAGGACCGGGACTAGCCTACAATGAGCAGTTCTTC

j_call: TRBJ2-7
clone_size: NA
v_call: TRBV20-1
d_call: NA
cdr3_aa: CSARDRSLHYEQYF
cdr3_nt: TGCAGTGCTAGAGATCGCTCCTTGCACTACGAGCAGTACTTC

j_call: TRBJ1-1
clone_size: many
v_call: TRBV18
d_call: NA
cdr3_aa: CASSPNTEAFF
cdr3_nt: TGTGCCAGCTCTCCTAACACTGAAGCTTTCTTT

j_call: TRBJ2-7
clone_size: many
v_call: TRBV20-1
d_call: TRBD1
cdr3_aa: CSARDLGQGTYEQYF
cdr3_nt: TGCAGTGCTAGAGATCTGGGACAGGGAACCTACGAGCAGTACTTC

j_call: TRBJ2-5
clone_size: NA
v_call: TRBV28
d_call: TRBD1
cdr3_aa: CASLTGWEETQYF
cdr3_nt: TGTGCCAGCCTGACAGGGTGGGAAGAGACCCAGTACTTC

j_call: TRBJ2-7
clone_size: few
v_call: TRBV4-1
d_call: TRBD2
cdr3_aa: CASSQGLAGFLGEQYF
cdr3_nt: TGCGCCAGCAGCCAGGGACTAGCGGGATTCTTAGGCGAGCAGTACTTC

j_call: TRBJ1-6
clone_size: many
v_call: TRBV30
d_call: NA
cdr3_aa: CACTGQYNSPLHF
cdr3_nt: TGTGCCTGCACAGGACAATATAATTCACCCCTCCACTTT

j_call: TRBJ2-7
clone_size: many
v_call: TRBV30
d_call: TRBD2
cdr3_aa: CAWRFLAGAPYEQYF
cdr3_nt: TGTGCCTGGAGGTTCCTAGCGGGAGCCCCCTACGAGCAGTACTTC

j_call: TRBJ2-5
clone_size: NA
v_call: TRBV3-1
d_call: TRBD2
cdr3_aa: CASSQDGPGGPPPETQYF
cdr3_nt: TGTGCCAGCAGCCAAGATGGGCCGGGAGGGCCCCCCCCAGAGACCCAGTACTTC

j_call: TRBJ1-2
clone_size: few
v_call: TRBV6-5
d_call: NA
cdr3_aa: CASSYLAGTYGYTF
cdr3_nt: TGTGCCAGCAGTTACCTGGCCGGAACGTATGGCTACACCTTC

j_call: TRBJ1-2
clone_size: NA
v_call: TRBV28
d_call: NA
cdr3_aa: CASSSEYGYTF
cdr3_nt: TGTGCCAGCAGTTCAGAGTATGGCTACACCTTC

j_call: TRBJ1-2
clone_size: few
v_call: TRBV11-2
d_call: TRBD1
cdr3_aa: CASRQTGLYGYTF
cdr3_nt: TGTGCCAGCAGACAGACAGGGCTCTATGGCTACACCTTC

j_call: TRBJ2-2
clone_size: few
v_call: TRBV10-3
d_call: NA
cdr3_aa: CASSDWWRGSEYTGELFF
cdr3_nt: TGTGCCAGCAGTGATTGGTGGAGGGGGAGTGAATACACCGGGGAGCTGTTTTTT

j_call: TRBJ2-3
clone_size: many
v_call: TRBV28
d_call: TRBD2
cdr3_aa: CASSSGLAGGKNTQYF
cdr3_nt: TGTGCCAGCAGTTCGGGATTAGCGGGAGGGAAAAATACGCAGTATTTT

j_call: TRBJ2-1
clone_size: NA
v_call: TRBV12-3/TRBV12-4
d_call: TRBD1
cdr3_aa: CASRGDSSYNEQFF
cdr3_nt: TGTGCCAGCAGGGGGGACAGCTCCTACAATGAGCAGTTCTTC

j_call: TRBJ2-5
clone_size: few
v_call: TRBV10-2
d_call: NA
cdr3_aa: CARGQGLQTQETQYF
cdr3_nt: TGCGCCAGAGGACAGGGACTACAAACTCAAGAGACCCAGTACTTC

j_call: TRBJ1-1
clone_size: NA
v_call: TRBV20-1
d_call: NA
cdr3_aa: CSAHAQSGGAFF
cdr3_nt: TGCAGTGCTCACGCTCAGAGTGGGGGAGCTTTCTTT

j_call: TRBJ1-1
clone_size: many
v_call: TRBV12-3/TRBV12-4
d_call: NA
cdr3_aa: CASRRTVNTEAFF
cdr3_nt: TGTGCCAGCAGGCGGACAGTGAACACTGAAGCTTTCTTT

j_call: TRBJ1-2
clone_size: NA
v_call: TRBV28
d_call: NA
cdr3_aa: CASSPPDANYGYTF
cdr3_nt: TGTGCCAGCAGTCCGCCGGATGCTAACTATGGCTACACCTTC

j_call: TRBJ1-2
clone_size: many
v_call: TRBV3-1
d_call: NA
cdr3_aa: CASSQVSKGYGYTF
cdr3_nt: TGTGCCAGCAGCCAGGTCAGCAAGGGCTATGGCTACACCTTC

j_call: TRBJ1-1
clone_size: many
v_call: TRBV18
d_call: NA
cdr3_aa: CASARGMNTEAFF
cdr3_nt: TGTGCCAGCGCAAGGGGTATGAACACTGAAGCTTTCTTT

j_call: TRBJ2-3
clone_size: few
v_call: TRBV29-1
d_call: NA
cdr3_aa: CSVEGRGTATDTQYF
cdr3_nt: TGCAGCGTTGAAGGAAGAGGGACCGCCACAGATACGCAGTATTTT

j_call: TRBJ2-5
clone_size: few
v_call: TRBV5-1
d_call: NA
cdr3_aa: CASSLAPQETQYF
cdr3_nt: TGCGCCAGCAGCTTGGCCCCCCAAGAGACCCAGTACTTC

j_call: TRBJ2-3
clone_size: many
v_call: TRBV5-1
d_call: NA
cdr3_aa: CASSMDHPTDTQYF
cdr3_nt: TGCGCCAGCAGCATGGACCATCCCACAGATACGCAGTATTTT

j_call: TRBJ1-6
clone_size: NA
v_call: TRBV6-1
d_call: NA
cdr3_aa: CASTKVDRRNSPLHF
cdr3_nt: TGTGCCAGCACCAAAGTTGACAGACGGAATTCACCCCTCCACTTT

j_call: TRBJ2-2
clone_size: few
v_call: TRBV2
d_call: TRBD2
cdr3_aa: CASSRLAENTGELFF
cdr3_nt: TGTGCCAGCAGTCGACTAGCGGAGAACACCGGGGAGCTGTTTTTT

j_call: TRBJ1-2
clone_size: NA
v_call: TRBV20-1
d_call: TRBD1
cdr3_aa: CSTSGTGANYGYTF
cdr3_nt: TGCAGTACTAGTGGTACAGGGGCCAACTATGGCTACACCTTC

j_call: TRBJ1-5
clone_size: NA
v_call: TRBV2
d_call: NA
cdr3_aa: CASMIDSNQPQHF
cdr3_nt: TGTGCCAGCATGATAGATAGCAATCAGCCCCAGCATTTT

j_call: TRBJ2-2
clone_size: many
v_call: TRBV18
d_call: NA
cdr3_aa: CASSQYTGELFF
cdr3_nt: TGTGCCAGCTCACAATACACCGGGGAGCTGTTTTTT

j_call: TRBJ1-6
clone_size: NA
v_call: TRBV25-1
d_call: NA
cdr3_aa: CASSEIGQNNSPLHF
cdr3_nt: TGTGCCAGCAGTGAAATTGGGCAGAATAATTCACCCCTCCACTTT

j_call: TRBJ1-6
clone_size: many
v_call: TRBV18
d_call: NA
cdr3_aa: CASSPAGQNSPLHF
cdr3_nt: TGTGCCAGCTCACCAGCAGGGCAAAATTCACCCCTCCACTTT

j_call: TRBJ2-7
clone_size: many
v_call: TRBV11-2
d_call: TRBD2
cdr3_aa: CASSKHLGLGSGEQYF
cdr3_nt: TGTGCCAGCAGCAAACACCTGGGACTAGGGAGCGGCGAGCAGTACTTC

j_call: TRBJ1-3
clone_size: NA
v_call: TRBV12-3/TRBV12-4
d_call: NA
cdr3_aa: CASSQSSPGHSSGNTIYF
cdr3_nt: TGTGCCAGCAGTCAATCTAGCCCGGGACATTCCTCTGGAAACACCATATATTTT